The 18 T cell receptor beta chains below come from one sample, sequenced in a study of blood T cells in healthy people across ages. The second PCR ran roughly 6 to 11 cycles with a sample-barcoded 5' primer and J-beta primers. From the 5' RACE reads, TCRdb called clonotypes with MiXCR, one entry per CDR3 protein. Of 980,000 or so distinct CDR3 sequences listed, around 48% are singletons. The material sequenced was blood. These receptors originate from a man aged 25-45 years in good health.

V and J are TRBV4-3 and TRBJ2-1; D call uncertain. V gave up 2 bases and J gave up 7 bases, with 9 bases separating them. The CDR3 extends over 13 amino acids. Germline CDR1 is LGHNA and CDR2 is YSLEER. CDR3: CASSQSLGNEQFF. CDR3 DNA: TGCGCCAGCAGCCAATCTCTGGGGAATGAGCAGTTCTTC.

The rearrangement links TRBV20-1 to TRBJ2-7; D remains ambiguous. Per germline, CDR1 DFQATT and CDR2 SNEGSKA (reference sequence). Trimming left V 3 bases short and J 0 bases short, with 9 bases between. There are 13 residues in the CDR3. CDR3 DNA sequence: TGCAGTGCTAGGAAGACTGTCTCCTACGAGCAGTACTTC. This gives the protein CSARKTVSYEQYF.

Turning to this clonotype: Mismatch with germline at one junction end may stem from a read error. The chain uses TRBV12-3 or TRBV12-4 and TRBJ2-5, with TRBD2 matching 11 bases. The CDR3 consists of 15 residues. This CDR3 reads CAGSLGLAVQETQYF. As DNA, the CDR3 is TGTGCCGGCAGTTTGGGACTAGCGGTCCAAGAGACCCAGTACTTC.

This sequence joins TRBV28 and TRBJ2-4; D is possibly TRBD2 (5 bases). Germline CDR1 is MDHEN and CDR2 is SYDVKM. CDR3 length: 17 residues. V was shortened by 6 bases and J by 1 base, with 19 bases between the two germline ends. The CDR3 region is CASSQATPRTAKNIQYF. CDR3 DNA sequence: TGTGCCAGCAGCCAGGCGACACCCAGGACTGCCAAAAACATTCAGTACTTC.

This clonotype has only a few counts. The rearrangement joins TRBV2 to TRBJ1-2; D perhaps matches TRBD1 (5 bases). This CDR3 has 12 amino acids. Trimming removed 8 bases at V and 4 bases at J, with 11 bases between. Germline V gene data show CDR1 as SNHLY and CDR2 as FYNNEI. CDR3 DNA: TGTGCCAGCGGGGGACGGACCTATGGCTACACCTTC. This gives the protein CASGGRTYGYTF.

Note on this clonotype: A much more abundant neighbour one base away suggests this may be a read error. The rearrangement links TRBV9 to TRBJ1-2; no clear D gene. Germline V gene data show CDR1 as SGDLS and CDR2 as YYNGEE. The CDR3 runs to 12 residues. The V end lost 0 bases, the J end lost 13 bases, and 13 bases lay between the germline ends. The CDR3 protein is CASSVASKAPTF. The CDR3 DNA is TGTGCCAGCAGCGTAGCGTCAAAAGCGCCCACCTTC. Complete variable domain (other parts from reference TRBV9 and TRBJ1-2): DSGVTQTPKHLITATGQRVTLRCSPRSGDLSVYWYQQSLDQGLQFLIQYYNGEERAKGNILERFSAQQFPDLHSELNLSSLELGDSALYFCASSVASKAPTFGSGTRLTVV.

The rearrangement links TRBV6-6 to TRBJ2-4, with D possibly matching TRBD2 (6 bases). Judging by the DNA end, TRBJ2-7 fits better; the J call may be wrong. In germline, CDR1 is MNHNY, CDR2 SVGAGI (reference sequence). The CDR3 has 15 amino acids. The CDR3 nucleotides are TGTGCCAGCAGTTATGTGGCGGGAAGGTCTAACGAGCAGTACTTC. Protein: CASSYVAGRSNEQYF.

The chain has TRBV5-5 and TRBJ2-2; the D is unclear. V was shortened by 0 bases and J by 6 bases, with 6 bases between the two germline ends. The CDR3 extends over 13 amino acids. From germline, CDR1 is SGHKS and CDR2 YYEKEE (reference sequence). The CDR3 DNA reads as TGTGCCAGCAGCTTGGCCATCCCCGGGGAGCTGTTTTTT. Translated, it gives CASSLAIPGELFF.

V gene TRBV20-1 combines with J gene TRBJ1-1; D gene unclear. The ends were cut back, 6 bases at V and 7 bases at J, with 9 bases in the middle. Germline values: CDR1 DFQATT, CDR2 SNEGSKA (reference sequence). CDR3 length: 10 residues. CDR3 sequence: CSATLNEAFF. CDR3 in DNA: TGCAGTGCCACCCTTAATGAAGCTTTCTTT.

J is TRBJ2-3 and V is TRBV6-5; 8 nucleotides match TRBD2. The junction had 11 bases not matched to a gene; V was cut back by 7 bases and J by 2 bases. The CDR3 runs to 16 residues. The V gene's germline CDR1 is MNHEY and CDR2 SVGAGI. The CDR3 spells CASTPGAGGVTDTQYF. The CDR3, as DNA: TGTGCCAGCACCCCAGGGGCCGGGGGGGTCACAGATACGCAGTATTTT.

The rearrangement links TRBV24-1 to TRBJ2-1; TRBD2 aligns across 10 bases. The junction had 6 bases not matched to a gene; V was cut back by 9 bases and J by 8 bases. Per germline, CDR1 KGHDR and CDR2 SFDVKD. CDR3 length: 13 residues. The CDR3 coding sequence is TGTGCCACCCGCGGGACTAGCGAAGATGAGCAGTTCTTC. Protein: CATRGTSEDEQFF.

This chain joins TRBV4-2 and TRBJ2-7; D might be TRBD2 (6 bases). In germline, CDR1 is LGHNA, CDR2 YNFKEQ. Trimming removed 4 bases at V and 4 bases at J, with 11 bases between. This CDR3 region has 13 residues. CDR3 sequence: CASSRAGLYEQYF. In DNA form, the CDR3 reads TGTGCCAGCAGCCGAGCGGGTCTATACGAGCAGTACTTC.

CDR3 residues: CASIEGWDQPQHF. The CDR3 DNA is TGTGCCAGCATCGAGGGGTGGGATCAGCCCCAGCATTTT. This chain uses TRBV6-1 with TRBJ1-5; D perhaps matches TRBD1 (5 bases). The CDR3 sequence is 13 residues long. Between the trimmed V and J ends, which lost 7 bases and 5 bases, there was a span of 12 bases. In germline, CDR1 is MNHNS, CDR2 SASEGT.

This clonotype showed up just once. This chain joins TRBV29-1 and TRBJ1-2; possible D gene TRBD1, 6 bases. The ends were cut back, 6 bases at V and 2 bases at J, with 13 bases in the middle. The germline gives CDR1 SQVTM, CDR2 ANQGSEA. The CDR3 has 13 amino acids. The DNA of the CDR3 is TGCAGCGTGCGAAACAGGGACAACTATGGCTACACCTTC. Translated: CSVRNRDNYGYTF.

This chain links TRBV4-2 with TRBJ2-2, with D perhaps matching TRBD1 (5 bases). Germline CDR1 and CDR2: LGHNA and YNFKEQ. This CDR3 is 16 amino acids long. Trimming removed 7 bases from V and 7 bases from J, with 22 bases in between. The CDR3 loop reads CASNYPGADRVGELFF. CDR3 nucleotides: TGTGCCAGCAATTACCCTGGGGCGGATCGGGTCGGGGAGCTGTTTTTT.

In its sample, this clonotype was seen once. A junction end diverges from the germline sequence, so it may reflect a read error. The chain carries TRBV7-9 and TRBJ2-7; TRBD2 is a possible D gene (5 bases). The CDR3 has 13 amino acids. Germline CDR1 reads SEHNR; CDR2 reads FQNEAQ (reference sequence). CDR3 coding DNA: TGTGGCAGCAGCGTGGGAGTGCACTACGAGCAGTACTTC. It is translated as CGSSVGVHYEQYF.

The rearrangement links TRBV28 to TRBJ1-2; D is perhaps TRBD1 (5 bases). V was cut by 11 bases and J by 0 bases, with 16 bases left in between. This CDR3 region has 14 residues. CDR1 MDHEN and CDR2 SYDVKM come from the germline V gene. Written as DNA, the CDR3 is TGTGCCTCATATTGGGGGACCGCTAACTATGGCTACACCTTC. The encoded protein is CASYWGTANYGYTF.

The V gene is TRBV25-1, the J gene TRBJ2-2; 8 nucleotides match TRBD1. The CDR3 is made up of 14 amino acids. CDR1 is MGHDK and CDR2 is SYGVNS in the germline V gene. With V trimmed by 6 bases and J by 5 bases, 5 bases remained unmatched. DNA for the CDR3: TGTGCCAGCAGCAGCAGGGGGCAAACCGGGGAGCTGTTTTTT. Its translation: CASSSRGQTGELFF.